The rows below give T cell receptor beta chains drawn from one sample of a study of blood T cell repertoires in COVID-19. TCRdb's table, derived via immunoSEQ multiplex PCR, lists solely in-frame clones and lacks some. The data hold tens of thousands of clones, with roughly 86% observed a single time. Sample: peripheral blood. These receptors came from a man aged 50-59 years with active or convalescent COVID-19. Both conserved end residues are part of each CDR3. D genes are given only for firm matches. Some rows mark clone size as missing; the rest say once, few, many or name a class of expanded clone.

D	J	size	V	DNA	CDR3
NA	TRBJ2-2	NA	TRBV5-5	TGTGCCAGCAGCCGGGACACCTCCACCGGGGAGCTGTTTTTT	CASSRDTSTGELFF
NA	TRBJ1-2	few	TRBV7-8	TGTGCCAGCAGCTTAGGCGCCGCTAACTATGGCTACACCTTC	CASSLGAANYGYTF
NA	TRBJ1-2	NA	TRBV3-1/TRBV3-2	TGTGCCAGCAGCCAAGAAACGTGGGCAGGCTACACCTTC	CASSQETWAGYTF
TRBD1	TRBJ1-4	NA	TRBV28	TGTGCCAGCAGCTCGGGACAGAGGAATGAAAAACTGTTTTTT	CASSSGQRNEKLFF
TRBD2	TRBJ2-3	NA	TRBV7-9	TGTGCCAGCAGCCCGCAGAGCGGGGGCCCCACAGATACGCAGTATTTT	CASSPQSGGPTDTQYF
NA	TRBJ2-7	NA	TRBV6-2/TRBV6-3	TGTGCCAGCAGTTACTCCCTCGAGGGCTACTCCTACGAGCAGTACTTC	CASSYSLEGYSYEQYF
TRBD1	TRBJ1-5	few	TRBV7-9	TGTGCCAGCAGCCCCGGGACAGGGGGTTCTTTCAATCAGCCCCAGCATTTT	CASSPGTGGSFNQPQHF
TRBD1	TRBJ1-2	NA	TRBV6-5	TGTGCCAGCCCGGACAGGGTGAGTGGCTACACCTTC	CASPDRVSGYTF
TRBD1	TRBJ2-4	NA	TRBV5-1	TGCGCCAGCAGCTCCGGACAGGGAGGTGACATTCAGTACTTC	CASSSGQGGDIQYF
NA	TRBJ1-1	NA	TRBV10-3	TGTGCCATCAGTGGACACGACCTTAACACTGAAGCTTTCTTT	CAISGHDLNTEAFF
TRBD1	TRBJ2-2	NA	TRBV5-1	TGCGCCAGCAGCTTGCAGGGGGCAAACACCGGGGAGCTGTTTTTT	CASSLQGANTGELFF
TRBD1	TRBJ1-2	NA	TRBV18	TGTGCCAGCTCACCAGGGGGACAGGGAAGGTATGGCTACACCTTC	CASSPGGQGRYGYTF
NA	TRBJ1-5	NA	TRBV6-4	TGTGCCAGCAGTGACGAGGGCAATCAGCCCCAGCATTTT	CASSDEGNQPQHF
NA	TRBJ2-3	NA	TRBV6-4	TGTGCCAGCAGTGACTCGAGGGGGGGCCTTGATACGCAGTATTTT	CASSDSRGGLDTQYF
TRBD1	TRBJ1-2	NA	TRBV28	TGTGCCAGCAGTACGACAGGGGGAGGCGGCTACACCTTC	CASSTTGGGGYTF
NA	TRBJ1-6	NA	TRBV5-1	TGCGCCAGCAGCCCAAGGACAGATAATTCACCCCTCCACTTT	CASSPRTDNSPLHF
NA	TRBJ1-5	few	TRBV19	TGTGCCACCTCCAGGCCCCAGCATTTT	CATSRPQHF
TRBD2	TRBJ2-5	NA	TRBV5-1	TGCGCCAGCAGCTTAACTAGCGGGGGGGTGAAAGAGACCCAGTACTTC	CASSLTSGGVKETQYF
TRBD1	TRBJ1-6	NA	TRBV19	TGTGCCAGTAGTGTCACAGGGGCCAATTCACCCCTCCACTTT	CASSVTGANSPLHF
TRBD1	TRBJ2-3	NA	TRBV19	TGTGCCAGTAGCACTATCGAGGGGGCTATAGATACGCAGTATTTT	CASSTIEGAIDTQYF
NA	TRBJ2-2	NA	TRBV2	TGTGCCAGCAGTTCAGGGGAAGGCGGGGAGCTGTTTTTT	CASSSGEGGELFF
NA	TRBJ1-2	NA	TRBV6-5	TGTGCCAGCACTCGGGGGAATTCAAACTATGGCTACACCTTC	CASTRGNSNYGYTF
NA	TRBJ1-2	NA	TRBV3-1/TRBV3-2	TGTGCCAGCAGCCAAACAGGGAATGGCTACACCTTC	CASSQTGNGYTF
TRBD1	TRBJ2-1	NA	TRBV19	TGTGCCAGTAGGGCGACCGGGACAGGGGTTTACAATGAGCAGTTCTTC	CASRATGTGVYNEQFF
NA	TRBJ2-7	NA	TRBV28	TGTGCCAGCAGAACCGAGGGGGGGGGCACCTACGAGCAGTACTTC	CASRTEGGGTYEQYF
TRBD1	TRBJ1-5	NA	TRBV6-5	TGTGCCAGCAGGCGATCAGGGGGCGGCAATCAGCCCCAGCATTTT	CASRRSGGGNQPQHF
NA	TRBJ2-1	NA	TRBV4-1	TGCGCCAGCAGCCAGGTCGACTTAGTATCCTACAATGAGCAGTTCTTC	CASSQVDLVSYNEQFF
TRBD1	TRBJ1-1	NA	TRBV25-1	TGTGCCAGCAGTGAGACAGGGGGCACTGAAGCTTTCTTT	CASSETGGTEAFF
NA	TRBJ2-7	NA	TRBV9	TGTGCCAGCAGCTCCCAGACAGACTCCTACGAGCAGTACTTC	CASSSQTDSYEQYF
NA	TRBJ2-3	NA	TRBV29-1	TGCAGCGTTGAAGGTACTAGCACCCATGGAGATACGCAGTATTTT	CSVEGTSTHGDTQYF
TRBD1	TRBJ1-4	NA	TRBV24-1	TGTGCCACCAGTGATGCCCCCGGGACAGGGGAAACTAATGAAAAACTGTTTTTT	CATSDAPGTGETNEKLFF
TRBD1	TRBJ1-6	NA	TRBV10-3	TGTGCCATCAGTGAGGGACAGGGTCAATACTCACCCCTCCACTTT	CAISEGQGQYSPLHF
NA	TRBJ1-1	NA	TRBV19	TGTGCCAGTAGTTCCCGAACGAGACTACATGAAGCTTTCTTT	CASSSRTRLHEAFF
TRBD1	TRBJ2-4	once	TRBV5-1	TGCGCCAGCAGCCAGGGACAGGGGGCGGGAGGCAAAAACATTCAGTACTTC	CASSQGQGAGGKNIQYF